Listed below are T cell receptor beta chains from one sample, sequenced in a study of response to subunit inactivated influenza vaccine. One entry per CDR3 protein, called by TCRdb with MiXCR from the RT-PCR reads. The sample yields 150,000 to 200,000 distinct CDR3 sequences, about an eighth seen once. The same specimen was also included in a second study, on T cells expressing NK-cell markers.

The sequencing used CD8+ T cells sorted from PBMCs, collected 12 days after vaccination. The receptors originated from a man over 45 who received an inactivated influenza vaccine. The CDR3 runs from the conserved cysteine through the conserved F or W. The D gene is left open where the match is weak. Not all rows give a size; the values are once, few, many and, for expanded clones, a class.

abundance: few
j_gene: TRBJ2-5
d_gene: -
len: 15
v_gene: TRBV9
CDR3nt: TGTGCCAGCAGCTCACCCCACTCGGGGTGGGAGACCCAGTACTTC
CDR3aa: CASSSPHSGWETQYF

abundance: many
j_gene: TRBJ2-1
d_gene: -
len: 12
v_gene: TRBV24-1
CDR3nt: TGTGCCACCAGTGAGCGGGGTAATGAGCAGTTCTTC
CDR3aa: CATSERGNEQFF

abundance: few
j_gene: TRBJ2-5
d_gene: TRBD2
len: 18
v_gene: TRBV5-1
CDR3nt: TGCGCCAGCAGCCGGCGGGGGACCAGCGGGGGGTTTCGAGAGACCCAGTACTTC
CDR3aa: CASSRRGTSGGFRETQYF

abundance: few
j_gene: TRBJ2-5
d_gene: TRBD1
len: 17
v_gene: TRBV6-2/TRBV6-3
CDR3nt: TGTGCCAGCAGTTACTTTCGAGGGACAGGGGGCAAGGAGACCCAGTACTTC
CDR3aa: CASSYFRGTGGKETQYF

abundance: once
j_gene: TRBJ2-7
d_gene: TRBD2
len: 14
v_gene: TRBV12-3/TRBV12-4
CDR3nt: TGTGCCAGCAGCCATAGCGGGGTCACCTACGAGCAGTACTTC
CDR3aa: CASSHSGVTYEQYF

abundance: few
j_gene: TRBJ2-1
d_gene: TRBD2
len: 14
v_gene: TRBV7-7
CDR3nt: TGTGCCAGCAGCCAAGGGGACTACTACAATGAGCAGTTCTTC
CDR3aa: CASSQGDYYNEQFF

abundance: few
j_gene: TRBJ2-1
d_gene: -
len: 14
v_gene: TRBV10-2
CDR3nt: TGCGCCAGCAGTACCTCACGCAACTACAATGAGCAGTTCTTC
CDR3aa: CASSTSRNYNEQFF

abundance: many
j_gene: TRBJ2-3
d_gene: TRBD1
len: 20
v_gene: TRBV29-1
CDR3nt: TGCAGCGTCCGACTTTGGAGGACAGGAAAGTTGGGGGATACCACAGATACGCAGTATTTT
CDR3aa: CSVRLWRTGKLGDTTDTQYF

abundance: few
j_gene: TRBJ1-2
d_gene: -
len: 13
v_gene: TRBV14
CDR3nt: TGTGCCAGCAGGGGGACCCGATTCTATGGCTACACCTTC
CDR3aa: CASRGTRFYGYTF

abundance: few
j_gene: TRBJ2-1
d_gene: -
len: 13
v_gene: TRBV30
CDR3nt: TGTGCCTGGAGTGTCGCGGGGAGTGGTGAGCAGTTCTTC
CDR3aa: CAWSVAGSGEQFF

abundance: -
j_gene: TRBJ2-7
d_gene: TRBD2
len: 14
v_gene: TRBV10-2
CDR3nt: TGCGCCAGCAGTGGGACTAGCGGGGGCTACGAGCAGTACTTC
CDR3aa: CASSGTSGGYEQYF

abundance: -
j_gene: TRBJ2-2
d_gene: -
len: 12
v_gene: TRBV7-6
CDR3nt: TGTGCCAGCGCCGTCAAGGCCGGGGAGCTGTTTTTT
CDR3aa: CASAVKAGELFF

abundance: many
j_gene: TRBJ2-2
d_gene: -
len: 21
v_gene: TRBV11-1
CDR3nt: TGTGCCAGCAGCTTAACCCCCTGGGGGTTGGGTACCGGAACGAACACCGGGGAGCTGTTTTTT
CDR3aa: CASSLTPWGLGTGTNTGELFF

abundance: -
j_gene: TRBJ2-7
d_gene: -
len: 13
v_gene: TRBV5-6
CDR3nt: TGTGCCAGCAGCGACGACCGAACCTACGAGCAGTACTTC
CDR3aa: CASSDDRTYEQYF

abundance: -
j_gene: TRBJ1-5
d_gene: -
len: 20
v_gene: TRBV3-1
CDR3nt: TGTGCCAGCAGCCAACTTGGCCGGGACAACGAGGAATATAGCAATCAGCCCCAGCATTTT
CDR3aa: CASSQLGRDNEEYSNQPQHF

abundance: many
j_gene: TRBJ2-1
d_gene: -
len: 12
v_gene: TRBV7-2
CDR3nt: TGTGCCAGCAGCTTAGCGCGGACAGAGCAGTTCTTC
CDR3aa: CASSLARTEQFF

abundance: many
j_gene: TRBJ2-5
d_gene: TRBD2
len: 13
v_gene: TRBV29-1
CDR3nt: TGCAGCTCGACTAGCGGAGATCAAGAGACCCAGTACTTC
CDR3aa: CSSTSGDQETQYF

abundance: many
j_gene: TRBJ2-1
d_gene: -
len: 15
v_gene: TRBV27
CDR3nt: TGTGCCAGCAGCTCTACATTGATGGCTCCCAATGAGCAGTTCTTC
CDR3aa: CASSSTLMAPNEQFF

abundance: -
j_gene: TRBJ2-3
d_gene: -
len: 14
v_gene: TRBV6-5
CDR3nt: TGTGCCAGCAGTTCCCACAGAGGCACAGATACGCAGTATTTT
CDR3aa: CASSSHRGTDTQYF